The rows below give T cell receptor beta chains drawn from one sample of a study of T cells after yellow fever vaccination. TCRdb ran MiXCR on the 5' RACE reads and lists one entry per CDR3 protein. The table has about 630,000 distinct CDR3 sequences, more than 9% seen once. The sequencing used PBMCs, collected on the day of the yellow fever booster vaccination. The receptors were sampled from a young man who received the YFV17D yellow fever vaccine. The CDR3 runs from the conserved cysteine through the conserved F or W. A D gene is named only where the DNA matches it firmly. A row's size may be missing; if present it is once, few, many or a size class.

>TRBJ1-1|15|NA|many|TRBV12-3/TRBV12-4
CASTGGGGGNTEAFF
TGTGCCAGCACCGGCGGGGGTGGGGGTAACACTGAAGCTTTCTTT
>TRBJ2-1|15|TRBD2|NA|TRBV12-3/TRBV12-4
CASSFGIGRSYEQFF
TGTGCCAGCAGTTTTGGAATCGGGAGGTCATATGAGCAGTTCTTC
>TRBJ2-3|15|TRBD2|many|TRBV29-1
CSVAGTSGSTDTQYF
TGCAGCGTCGCCGGGACTAGCGGAAGCACAGATACGCAGTATTTT
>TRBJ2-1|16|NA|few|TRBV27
CASSLSAGFSYNEQFF
TGTGCCAGCAGTTTATCGGCGGGCTTCTCCTACAATGAGCAGTTCTTC
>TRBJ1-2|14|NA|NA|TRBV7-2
CASSLGSGLGGYTF
TGTGCCAGCAGCTTAGGGTCCGGGCTGGGCGGCTACACCTTC
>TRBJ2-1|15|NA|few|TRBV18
CASSPTQTLYNEQFF
TGTGCCAGCTCACCAACCCAAACACTCTACAATGAGCAGTTCTTC
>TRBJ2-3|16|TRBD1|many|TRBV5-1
CASSLTGTGYTDTQYF
TGCGCCAGCAGCTTGACCGGGACAGGCTACACAGATACGCAGTATTTT
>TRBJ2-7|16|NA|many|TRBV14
CASSQAPFQKSYEQYF
TGTGCCAGCAGCCAAGCCCCGTTTCAGAAATCCTACGAGCAGTACTTC
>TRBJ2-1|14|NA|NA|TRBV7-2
CASSSGPHEYGQFF
TGTGCCAGCAGCTCCGGACCTCACGAGTATGGGCAGTTCTTC
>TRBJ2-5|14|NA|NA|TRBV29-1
CSVRSGGARVTQYF
TGCAGCGTCAGATCAGGGGGGGCTCGTGTGACCCAGTACTTC
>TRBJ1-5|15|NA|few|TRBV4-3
CASSQTVVGNQPQHF
TGCGCCAGCAGCCAGACGGTTGTTGGCAATCAGCCCCAGCATTTT
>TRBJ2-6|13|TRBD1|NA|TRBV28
CASRLTGVNVLTF
TGTGCCAGCAGGTTGACAGGGGTGAACGTCCTGACTTTC
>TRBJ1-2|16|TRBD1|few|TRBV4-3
CASSQDGTGYFYGYTF
TGCGCCAGCAGCCAAGATGGGACAGGGTACTTCTATGGCTACACCTTC
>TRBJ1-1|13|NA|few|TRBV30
CAWSVTLDTEAFF
TGTGCCTGGAGTGTGACCCTGGACACTGAAGCTTTCTTT
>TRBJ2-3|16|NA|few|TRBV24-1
CATRATGTASTDTQYF
TGTGCCACCAGAGCGACCGGGACGGCTAGCACAGATACGCAGTATTTT
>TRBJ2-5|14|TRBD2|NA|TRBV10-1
CASSDGTSQETQYF
TGCGCCAGCAGTGACGGGACTAGTCAAGAGACCCAGTACTTC
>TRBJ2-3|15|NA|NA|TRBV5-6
CASSPQAAPGHTQYF
TGTGCCAGCAGCCCCCAAGCGGCCCCGGGCCATACGCAGTATTTT
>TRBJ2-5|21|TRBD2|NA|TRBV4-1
CASSQGKVYPGLAEPQETQYF
TGCGCCAGCAGCCAAGGGAAAGTGTATCCAGGACTAGCGGAGCCTCAAGAGACCCAGTACTTC
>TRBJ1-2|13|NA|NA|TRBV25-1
CAMSAGRFCCYTF
TGTGCCATGAGCGCCGGGCGTTTCTGCTGCTACACCTTC
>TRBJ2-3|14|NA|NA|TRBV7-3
CASSSSLGGDTQYF
TGTGCCAGCAGCTCCTCTCTTGGTGGAGATACGCAGTATTTT
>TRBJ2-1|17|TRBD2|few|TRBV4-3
CASSPGSSGSVYNEQFF
TGCGCCAGCAGCCCAGGGAGTAGCGGGAGTGTCTACAATGAGCAGTTCTTC
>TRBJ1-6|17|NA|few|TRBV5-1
CASSLEDGSSYNSPLHF
TGCGCCAGCAGCTTGGAGGACGGCAGCTCCTATAATTCACCCCTCCACTTT
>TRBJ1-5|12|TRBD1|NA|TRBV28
CASKITGEPQHF
TGTGCCAGCAAGATCACAGGGGAGCCCCAGCATTTT
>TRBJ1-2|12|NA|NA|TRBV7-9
CASREVYYGYTF
TGTGCCAGCAGGGAGGTGTACTATGGCTACACCTTC
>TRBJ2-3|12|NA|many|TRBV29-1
CSVGTGTDTQYF
TGCAGCGTTGGGACAGGCACAGATACGCAGTATTTT
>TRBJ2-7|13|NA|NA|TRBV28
CASSLPQGRRQYF
TGTGCCAGCAGTTTACCTCAGGGGAGACGGCAGTACTTC
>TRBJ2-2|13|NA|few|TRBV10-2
CATWTTRGWELFF
TGCGCCACATGGACTACGCGGGGTTGGGAGCTGTTTTTT
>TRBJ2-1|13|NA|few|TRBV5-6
CASSFQIGNEQFF
TGTGCCAGCAGCTTTCAGATTGGAAATGAGCAGTTCTTC
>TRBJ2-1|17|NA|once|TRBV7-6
CASSLGTTWGSYNEQFF
TGTGCCAGCAGCTTAGGTACGACGTGGGGCTCCTACAATGAGCAGTTCTTC
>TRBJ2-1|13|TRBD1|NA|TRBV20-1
CSVRPGQLNEQFF
TGCAGTGTTAGACCGGGACAGTTGAATGAGCAGTTCTTC
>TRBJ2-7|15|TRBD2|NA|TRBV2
CASSEGTSGLYEQYF
TGTGCCAGCAGTGAAGGGACTAGCGGGCTGTACGAGCAGTACTTC
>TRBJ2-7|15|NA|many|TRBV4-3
CASSPGNLQGHEQYF
TGCGCCAGCAGCCCCGGAAACCTCCAGGGCCACGAGCAGTACTTC
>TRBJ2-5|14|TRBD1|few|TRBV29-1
CSVGQGTVEETQYF
TGCAGCGTTGGGCAAGGGACAGTAGAAGAGACCCAGTACTTC
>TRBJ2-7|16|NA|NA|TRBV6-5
CASSSPRSADSYEQYF
TGTGCCAGCAGTTCTCCCCGGTCCGCGGACTCCTACGAGCAGTACTTC
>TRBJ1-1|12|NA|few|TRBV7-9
CASSLKEFAAFF
TGTGCCAGCAGCTTAAAGGAGTTTGCAGCTTTCTTT
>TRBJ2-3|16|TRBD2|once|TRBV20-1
CSAEGRGLTPLDTQYF
TGCAGTGCTGAAGGGAGGGGACTAACACCTTTAGATACGCAGTATTTT
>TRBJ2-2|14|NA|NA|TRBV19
CASSIRSWTGELFF
TGTGCCAGTAGTATTCGCTCCTGGACCGGGGAGCTGTTTTTT
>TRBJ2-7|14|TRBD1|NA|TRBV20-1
CSASGQGVGYEQYF
TGCAGTGCATCGGGACAGGGGGTAGGCTACGAGCAGTACTTC
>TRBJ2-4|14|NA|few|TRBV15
CATSDMGGRNIQYF
TGTGCCACCTCCGATATGGGGGGAAGAAACATTCAGTACTTC
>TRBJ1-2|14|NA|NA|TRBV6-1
CATRRPLHYNGYTF
TGTGCCACCCGCAGGCCGCTACACTACAATGGCTACACCTTC
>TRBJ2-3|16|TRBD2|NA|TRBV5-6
CASSLLAGISTDTQYF
TGTGCCAGCAGTCTACTAGCGGGGATCAGCACAGATACGCAGTATTTT
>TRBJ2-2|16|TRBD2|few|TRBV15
CATSRLSGTNTGELFF
TGTGCCACCAGCAGACTCAGCGGGACTAACACCGGGGAGCTGTTTTTT
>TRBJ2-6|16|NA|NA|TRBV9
CASSGGISSGANVLTF
TGTGCCAGCAGCGGGGGAATAAGCTCTGGGGCCAACGTCCTGACTTTC
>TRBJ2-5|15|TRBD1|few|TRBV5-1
CASSFGGTGGSTQYF
TGCGCCAGCAGCTTCGGCGGGACAGGGGGCAGTACCCAGTACTTC
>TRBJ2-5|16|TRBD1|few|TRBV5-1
CASSILGTVGQETQYF
TGCGCCAGCAGCATTCTCGGGACAGTAGGTCAAGAGACCCAGTACTTC
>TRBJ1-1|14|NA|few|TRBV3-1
CASSQGVLNTEAFF
TGTGCCAGCAGCCAAGGTGTTTTGAACACTGAAGCTTTCTTT
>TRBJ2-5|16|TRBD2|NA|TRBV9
CASSPETSGNAGTQYF
TGTGCCAGCAGCCCCGAAACTAGCGGGAACGCGGGCACCCAGTACTTC
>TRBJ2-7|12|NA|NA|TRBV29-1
CSVRTGPYEQYF
TGCAGCGTCCGAACGGGACCCTACGAGCAGTACTTC
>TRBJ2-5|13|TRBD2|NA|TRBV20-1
CSAKLAGRETQYF
TGCAGTGCTAAGCTAGCGGGACGGGAGACCCAGTACTTC